This T cell receptor (beta chain) was profiled in a study of cytomegalovirus exposure and HLA in healthy donors. The CDR3 is made up of 16 amino acids. V dropped 0 bases and J dropped 5 bases, with 16 bases sitting between them. Germline V lookup: CDR1 SGHDN, CDR2 FVKESK. 13 Jbeta primers and 60 Vbeta primers were used for the PCR. Assay used: immunoSEQ multiplex PCR; TCRdb lists only in-frame clones, some missing. The data contain approximately 31,000 clones, around nine tenths of them singletons. Specimen: PBMCs. The chain carries TRBV14 and TRBJ1-2; possible D gene TRBD1, 5 bases. The receptor comes from a boy aged 5-17 years in good health and CMV-seronegative. The CDR3 region is CASSQDLLTGAYGYTF. In DNA, the CDR3 is TGTGCCAGCAGCCAAGATCTTTTAACAGGTGCTTATGGCTACACCTTC. Full variable domain (rest looked up from reference TRBV14 and TRBJ1-2): EAGVTQFPSHSVIEKGQTVTLRCDPISGHDNLYWYRRVMGKEIKFLLHFVKESKQDESGMPNNRFLAERTGGTYSTLKVQPAELEDSGVYFCASSQDLLTGAYGYTFGSGTRLTVV.